This TCR beta chain came from a study of blood T cell repertoires in COVID-19. V shed 1 base and J shed 4 bases, with 7 bases lying between them. The CDR3 is 13 amino acids. The germline gives CDR1 SGHTA, CDR2 FQGNSA. The repertoire was sequenced with immunoSEQ multiplex PCR; TCRdb's copy has only in-frame clones and lacks some. There are some 150,000 clones in the sample; roughly 81% occur only once, and approximately 8.4% lies in the top ten. The sequence was obtained from a human donor with acute or convalescent COVID-19. The donor label of this sample is uncertain. The chain carries TRBV7-2 and TRBJ1-2; D not resolved. The specimen sequenced was peripheral blood. CDR3 amino acids: CASSLDSIYGYTF. The DNA of the CDR3 is TGTGCCAGCAGCTTAGACAGTATCTATGGCTACACCTTC.